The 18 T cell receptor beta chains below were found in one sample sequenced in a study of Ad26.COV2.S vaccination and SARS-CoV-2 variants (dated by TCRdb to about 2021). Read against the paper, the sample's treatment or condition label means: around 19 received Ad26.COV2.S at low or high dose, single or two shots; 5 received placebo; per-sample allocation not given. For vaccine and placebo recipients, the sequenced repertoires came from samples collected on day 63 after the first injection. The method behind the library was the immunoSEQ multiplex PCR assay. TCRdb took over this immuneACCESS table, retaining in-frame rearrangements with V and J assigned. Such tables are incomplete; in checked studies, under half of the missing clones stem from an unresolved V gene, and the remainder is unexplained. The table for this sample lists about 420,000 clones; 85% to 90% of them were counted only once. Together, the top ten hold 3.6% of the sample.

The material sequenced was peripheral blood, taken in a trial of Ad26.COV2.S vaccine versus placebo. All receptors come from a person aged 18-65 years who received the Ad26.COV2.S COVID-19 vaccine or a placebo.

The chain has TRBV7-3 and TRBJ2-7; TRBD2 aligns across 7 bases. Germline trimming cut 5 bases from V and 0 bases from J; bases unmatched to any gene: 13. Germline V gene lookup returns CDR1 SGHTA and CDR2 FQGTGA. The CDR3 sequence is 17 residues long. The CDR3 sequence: CASSRGGPLAASYEQYF. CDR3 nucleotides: TGTGCCAGCAGCAGGGGAGGGCCGCTAGCGGCCTCCTACGAGCAGTACTTC.

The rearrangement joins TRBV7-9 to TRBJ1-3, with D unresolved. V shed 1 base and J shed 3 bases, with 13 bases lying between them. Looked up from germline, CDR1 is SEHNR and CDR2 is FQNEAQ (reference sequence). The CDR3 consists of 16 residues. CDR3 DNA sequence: TGTGCCAGCAGCTTAGTCCTTAGTACAAGTGGAAACACCATATATTTT. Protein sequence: CASSLVLSTSGNTIYF.

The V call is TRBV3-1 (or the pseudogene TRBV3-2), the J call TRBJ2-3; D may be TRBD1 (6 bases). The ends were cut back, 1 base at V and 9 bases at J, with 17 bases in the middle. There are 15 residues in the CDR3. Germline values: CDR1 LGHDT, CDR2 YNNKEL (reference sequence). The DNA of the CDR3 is TGTGCCAGCAGCCAAGCGGCGGCAGGGGCCGAGACGCAGTATTTT. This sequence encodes CASSQAAAGAETQYF.

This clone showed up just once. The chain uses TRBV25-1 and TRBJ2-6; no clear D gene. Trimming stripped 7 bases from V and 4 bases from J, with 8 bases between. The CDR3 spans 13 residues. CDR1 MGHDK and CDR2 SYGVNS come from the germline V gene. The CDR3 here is CASKQAGANVLTF. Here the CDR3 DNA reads TGTGCCAGCAAGCAGGCCGGGGCCAACGTCCTGACTTTC.

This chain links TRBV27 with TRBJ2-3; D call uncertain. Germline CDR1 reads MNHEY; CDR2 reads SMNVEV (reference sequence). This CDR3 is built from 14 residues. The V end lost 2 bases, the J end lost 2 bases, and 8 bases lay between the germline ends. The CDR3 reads CASSLLLNTDTQYF. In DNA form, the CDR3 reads TGTGCCAGCAGTTTACTGCTGAACACAGATACGCAGTATTTT.

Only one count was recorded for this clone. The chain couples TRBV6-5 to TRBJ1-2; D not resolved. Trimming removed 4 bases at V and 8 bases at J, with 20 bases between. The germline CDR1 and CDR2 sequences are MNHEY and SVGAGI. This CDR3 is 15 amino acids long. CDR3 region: CASSSTPWASGGYTF. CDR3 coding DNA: TGTGCCAGCAGTTCCACTCCATGGGCATCGGGGGGCTACACCTTC.

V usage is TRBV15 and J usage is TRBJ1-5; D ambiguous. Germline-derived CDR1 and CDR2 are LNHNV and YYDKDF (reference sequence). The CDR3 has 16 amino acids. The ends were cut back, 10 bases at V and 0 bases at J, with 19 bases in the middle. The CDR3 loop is CAISQTPLYSNQPQHF. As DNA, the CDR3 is TGTGCCATCTCCCAGACACCACTATATAGCAATCAGCCCCAGCATTTT. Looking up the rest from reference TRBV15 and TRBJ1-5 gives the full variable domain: DAMVIQNPRYQVTQFGKPVTLSCSQTLNHNVMYWYQQKSSQAPKLLFHYYDKDFNNEADTPDNFQSRRPNTSFCFLDIRSPGLGDTAMYLCAISQTPLYSNQPQHFGDGTRLSIL.

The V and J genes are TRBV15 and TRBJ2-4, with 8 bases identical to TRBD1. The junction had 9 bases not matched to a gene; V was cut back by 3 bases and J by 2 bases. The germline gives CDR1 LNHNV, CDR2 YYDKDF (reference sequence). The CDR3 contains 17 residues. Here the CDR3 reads CATSSPSRTGTKNIQYF. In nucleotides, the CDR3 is TGTGCCACCAGCAGTCCTTCCAGGACAGGGACCAAAAACATTCAGTACTTC.

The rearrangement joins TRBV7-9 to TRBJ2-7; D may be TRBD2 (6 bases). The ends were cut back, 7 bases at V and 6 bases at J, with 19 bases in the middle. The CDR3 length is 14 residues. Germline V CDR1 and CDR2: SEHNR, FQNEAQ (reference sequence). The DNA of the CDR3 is TGTGCCAGCATGCCCGACGGGGGAAGGAGCGAGCAGTACTTC. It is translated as CASMPDGGRSEQYF.

The CDR3 DNA reads as TGTGCCAGCAGATGGGACGGCACGAATTCACCCCTCCACTTT. Translated, it gives CASRWDGTNSPLHF. The chain carries TRBV6-5 and TRBJ1-6; D perhaps matches TRBD1 (5 bases). CDR3 length: 14 residues. From germline, CDR1 is MNHEY and CDR2 SVGAGI. V lost 6 bases and J 7 bases, leaving 13 bases between the germline ends.

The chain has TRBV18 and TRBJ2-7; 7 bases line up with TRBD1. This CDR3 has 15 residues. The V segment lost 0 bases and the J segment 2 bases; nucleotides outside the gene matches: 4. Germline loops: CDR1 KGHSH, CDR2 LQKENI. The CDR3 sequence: CASSPPTQGPYEQYF. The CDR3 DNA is TGTGCCAGCTCACCACCGACACAGGGGCCCTACGAGCAGTACTTC.

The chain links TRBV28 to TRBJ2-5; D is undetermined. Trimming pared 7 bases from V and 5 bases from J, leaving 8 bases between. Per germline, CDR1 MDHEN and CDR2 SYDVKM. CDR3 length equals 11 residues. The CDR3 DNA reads TGTGCCAGCAACAGTTTTGAGACCCAGTACTTC. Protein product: CASNSFETQYF. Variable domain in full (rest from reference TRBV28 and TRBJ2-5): DVKVTQSSRYLVKRTGEKVFLECVQDMDHENMFWYRQDPGLGLRLIYFSYDVKMKEKGDIPEGYSVSREKKERFSLILESASTNQTSMYLCASNSFETQYFGPGTRLLVL.

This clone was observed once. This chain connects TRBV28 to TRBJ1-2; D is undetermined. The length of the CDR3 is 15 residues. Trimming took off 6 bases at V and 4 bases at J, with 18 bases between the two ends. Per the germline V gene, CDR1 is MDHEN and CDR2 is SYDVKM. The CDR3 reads CASSGPTPRAYGYTF. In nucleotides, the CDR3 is TGTGCCAGCAGCGGGCCTACTCCCCGGGCCTATGGCTACACCTTC.

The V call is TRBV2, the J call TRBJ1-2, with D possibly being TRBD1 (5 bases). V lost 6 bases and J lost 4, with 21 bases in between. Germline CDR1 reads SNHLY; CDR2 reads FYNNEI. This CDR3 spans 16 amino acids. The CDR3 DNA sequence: TGTGCCAGCAGGGAGGGGAAGCACCGCATTGTCTATGGCTACACCTTC. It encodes CASREGKHRIVYGYTF.

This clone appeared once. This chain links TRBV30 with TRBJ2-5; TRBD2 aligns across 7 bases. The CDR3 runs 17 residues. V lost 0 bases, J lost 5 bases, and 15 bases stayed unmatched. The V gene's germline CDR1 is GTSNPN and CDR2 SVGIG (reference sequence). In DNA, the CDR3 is TGTGCCTGGAGTGTGGTCCGGGGGGACCTCGTTACTGAGACCCAGTACTTC. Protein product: CAWSVVRGDLVTETQYF.

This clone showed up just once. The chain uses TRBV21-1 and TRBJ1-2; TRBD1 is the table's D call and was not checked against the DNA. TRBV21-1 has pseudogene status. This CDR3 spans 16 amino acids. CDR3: CASRGTGDALNYGYTF. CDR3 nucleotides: TGTGCCAGCAGGGGGACAGGGGATGCTCTTAACTATGGCTACACCTTC.

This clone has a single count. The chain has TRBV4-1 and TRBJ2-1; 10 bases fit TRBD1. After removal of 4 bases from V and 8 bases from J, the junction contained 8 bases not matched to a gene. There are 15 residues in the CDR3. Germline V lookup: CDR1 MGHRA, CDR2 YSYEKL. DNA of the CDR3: TGCGCCAGCAGCCCGTCCCGGGACAGGGGTGATGAGCAGTTCTTC. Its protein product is CASSPSRDRGDEQFF.

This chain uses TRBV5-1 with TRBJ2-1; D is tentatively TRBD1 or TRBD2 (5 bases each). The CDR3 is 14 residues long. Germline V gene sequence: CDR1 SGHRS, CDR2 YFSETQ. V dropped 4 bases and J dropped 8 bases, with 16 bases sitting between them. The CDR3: CASSPPTLGDEQFF. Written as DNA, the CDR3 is TGCGCCAGCAGCCCACCGACCTTGGGGGATGAGCAGTTCTTC.